This is a list of T cell receptor beta chains from one sample in a study of PD-L1 blockade in urothelial cancer. TCRdb's copy holds only in-frame clones and misses some; the assay was immunoSEQ multiplex PCR. Here the sample spans around 130,000 clones, roughly 83% being singletons. The specimen comprised PBMCs, sampled around atezolizumab (anti-PD-L1) treatment. These receptors all stem from a middle-aged man with urothelial cancer. Both conserved end residues are part of each CDR3. A D gene is named only where the DNA matches it firmly. Expanded clones get a size class; other rows say once, few or many, or leave the size out.

D gene | clone size | J gene | V gene | CDR3 protein | CDR3 DNA
. | . | TRBJ2-1 | TRBV5-4 | CASSLDISGQFF | TGTGCCAGCAGCTTGGATATCAGTGGGCAGTTCTTC
. | . | TRBJ2-3 | TRBV9 | CASSVGERASTDTQYF | TGTGCCAGCAGCGTAGGGGAGCGGGCAAGCACAGATACGCAGTATTTT
. | . | TRBJ1-6 | TRBV11-2 | CASSLAINNSPLHF | TGTGCCAGCAGCTTAGCTATTAATAATTCACCCCTCCACTTT
TRBD1 | . | TRBJ1-1 | TRBV6-5 | CASSPGTGLYEAFF | TGTGCCAGCAGCCCCGGGACAGGGTTATATGAAGCTTTCTTT
. | . | TRBJ1-2 | TRBV19 | CASGEGGGYTF | TGTGCCAGTGGGGAGGGAGGAGGCTACACCTTC
. | . | TRBJ2-3 | TRBV9 | CASSVGWAGSTDTQYF | TGTGCCAGCAGCGTAGGGTGGGCGGGGAGCACAGATACGCAGTATTTT
TRBD1 | . | TRBJ1-1 | TRBV18 | CASSKGQLLNTEAFF | TGTGCCAGCTCAAAGGGACAGCTTCTAAACACTGAAGCTTTCTTT
. | . | TRBJ2-5 | TRBV5-5 | CASSLGRVQETQYF | TGTGCCAGCAGCTTGGGGAGGGTCCAAGAGACCCAGTACTTC
TRBD2 | few | TRBJ2-1 | TRBV30 | CAWRDTSGSSYNEQFF | TGTGCCTGGAGGGATACTAGCGGGAGCTCCTACAATGAGCAGTTCTTC
TRBD1 | . | TRBJ2-2 | TRBV30 | CAWSQRDRDHGELFF | TGTGCCTGGAGTCAGAGGGACAGGGATCACGGGGAGCTGTTTTTT
TRBD1 | . | TRBJ2-2 | TRBV6-5 | CASNLQGANTGELFF | TGTGCCAGCAACCTACAGGGGGCGAACACCGGGGAGCTGTTTTTT
TRBD1 | . | TRBJ1-3 | TRBV18 | CASSENRGPGNTIYF | TGTGCCAGCTCAGAGAACAGGGGGCCTGGAAACACCATATATTTT
TRBD2 | . | TRBJ2-7 | TRBV18 | CASSRLPSGRNYEQYF | TGTGCCAGCTCCCGACTCCCTAGCGGGCGAAACTACGAGCAGTACTTC
. | few | TRBJ1-3 | TRBV5-1 | CASSPEGRRTGNTIYF | TGCGCCAGCAGCCCCGAGGGGAGGAGAACTGGAAACACCATATATTTT
. | . | TRBJ2-5 | TRBV12-5 | CASGLDLGAQYF | TGTGCTAGTGGTTTGGATTTAGGGGCCCAGTACTTC
TRBD1 | . | TRBJ2-7 | TRBV18 | CASSLSRDRTHEQYF | TGTGCCAGCTCACTGTCCCGGGACAGGACGCATGAGCAGTACTTC
. | . | TRBJ1-6 | TRBV7-2 | CASSLVEAESPLHF | TGTGCCAGCAGCTTGGTAGAGGCGGAATCACCCCTCCACTTT
. | . | TRBJ2-7 | TRBV9 | CASSVGRGTYEQYF | TGTGCCAGCAGCGTAGGAAGGGGCACCTACGAGCAGTACTTC
TRBD2 | . | TRBJ2-5 | TRBV5-1 | CASSFTSGQETQYF | TGCGCCAGCAGCTTTACTAGCGGCCAAGAGACCCAGTACTTC
TRBD2 | . | TRBJ2-3 | TRBV5-6 | CASSHRLAGRSDTQYF | TGTGCCAGCAGCCACCGACTAGCCGGGAGATCAGATACGCAGTATTTT
. | . | TRBJ1-6 | TRBV5-1 | CASSWDFSSPLHF | TGCGCCAGCAGCTGGGACTTTTCTTCACCCCTCCACTTT
TRBD2 | . | TRBJ2-5 | TRBV11-2 | CASSPTSGALGTQYF | TGTGCCAGCAGCCCCACTAGCGGGGCCTTAGGAACCCAGTACTTC
TRBD2 | . | TRBJ2-5 | TRBV5-1 | CASSLGSLAGHQETQYF | TGCGCCAGCAGCCTTGGATCTCTAGCGGGCCACCAAGAGACCCAGTACTTC
TRBD2 | . | TRBJ2-1 | TRBV5-1 | CASSQRTSGNNEQFF | TGCGCCAGCAGTCAACGGACTAGCGGGAACAATGAGCAGTTCTTC
. | . | TRBJ1-2 | TRBV7-9 | CASSFTPSYGYTF | TGTGCCAGCAGCTTTACGCCGAGCTATGGCTACACCTTC
TRBD1 | . | TRBJ2-1 | TRBV6-1 | CATRQGPYNEQFF | TGTGCCACTCGACAGGGGCCCTACAATGAGCAGTTCTTC
. | . | TRBJ1-2 | TRBV4-1 | CASSQDLSRANYGYTF | TGCGCCAGCAGCCAAGATCTCTCCAGGGCCAACTATGGCTACACCTTC
. | . | TRBJ2-2 | TRBV11-2 | CASSSRQAGARELFF | TGTGCCAGCAGCTCCCGACAGGCTGGGGCAAGGGAGCTGTTTTTT
. | few | TRBJ2-5 | TRBV2 | CASSEAGTNKETQYF | TGTGCCAGCAGTGAAGCCGGGACAAACAAAGAGACCCAGTACTTC
. | . | TRBJ2-1 | TRBV7-2 | CASSLDQANEQFF | TGTGCCAGCAGCTTAGACCAGGCTAATGAGCAGTTCTTC
. | . | TRBJ2-2 | TRBV28 | CASSPNWNTGELFF | TGTGCCAGCAGTCCCAATTGGAACACCGGGGAGCTGTTTTTT
. | . | TRBJ2-3 | TRBV5-1 | CASSPGPSDTDTQYF | TGCGCCAGCAGCCCGGGTCCCTCCGACACAGATACGCAGTATTTT
. | . | TRBJ2-1 | TRBV13 | CASSSRIFNYNEQFF | TGTGCCAGCAGCTCCAGGATCTTTAATTACAATGAGCAGTTCTTC
. | . | TRBJ1-5 | TRBV28 | CASSPQGIGTQHF | TGTGCCAGCAGTCCTCAGGGGATTGGGACCCAGCATTTT
. | . | TRBJ1-6 | TRBV25-1 | CASRPQSQGPLHF | TGTGCCAGCCGTCCGCAAAGTCAGGGCCCCCTCCACTTT
. | . | TRBJ1-5 | TRBV4-1 | CASSHLDRDNQPQHF | TGCGCCAGCAGCCACCTGGACAGAGACAATCAGCCCCAGCATTTT
. | once | TRBJ2-5 | TRBV6-5 | CASSYSRSRETQYF | TGTGCCAGCAGTTACTCCAGATCCCGAGAGACCCAGTACTTC
TRBD2 | . | TRBJ2-3 | TRBV19 | CASSPWSGTRGGDTQYF | TGTGCCAGTAGTCCTTGGTCCGGGACTAGGGGGGGAGATACGCAGTATTTT
. | . | TRBJ1-2 | TRBV19 | CASSIRLAGVVRGYTF | TGTGCCAGTAGTATAAGGCTGGCAGGGGTGGTACGTGGCTACACCTTC
TRBD2 | . | TRBJ2-7 | TRBV30 | CAWREGLAGVVYEQYF | TGTGCCTGGAGGGAAGGACTAGCGGGAGTCGTCTACGAGCAGTACTTC
. | . | TRBJ1-4 | TRBV7-6 | CASSALQGFNEKLFF | TGTGCCAGCAGCGCCCTCCAGGGGTTTAATGAAAAACTGTTTTTT
. | . | TRBJ2-1 | TRBV1 | CTSSQEVTLGNNEQFF | TGCACCAGCAGCCAAGAGGTAACTCTAGGAAACAATGAGCAGTTCTTC
. | few | TRBJ2-7 | TRBV5-5 | CASSLAFQVLHEQYF | TGTGCCAGCAGCTTGGCCTTCCAGGTTCTACACGAGCAGTACTTC
. | . | TRBJ1-4 | TRBV7-9 | CASSRGKAADEKLFF | TGTGCCAGCAGCAGGGGGAAAGCGGCGGATGAAAAACTGTTTTTT
. | . | TRBJ1-2 | TRBV6-5 | CASSYSREFYGYTF | TGTGCCAGCAGTTACTCGAGGGAGTTCTATGGCTACACCTTC
. | . | TRBJ2-5 | TRBV6-1 | CASRKEFETQYF | TGTGCCAGCAGGAAGGAGTTTGAGACCCAGTACTTC
. | . | TRBJ1-2 | TRBV9 | CASSRDTSNYGYTF | TGTGCCAGCAGCCGGGACACATCTAACTATGGCTACACCTTC